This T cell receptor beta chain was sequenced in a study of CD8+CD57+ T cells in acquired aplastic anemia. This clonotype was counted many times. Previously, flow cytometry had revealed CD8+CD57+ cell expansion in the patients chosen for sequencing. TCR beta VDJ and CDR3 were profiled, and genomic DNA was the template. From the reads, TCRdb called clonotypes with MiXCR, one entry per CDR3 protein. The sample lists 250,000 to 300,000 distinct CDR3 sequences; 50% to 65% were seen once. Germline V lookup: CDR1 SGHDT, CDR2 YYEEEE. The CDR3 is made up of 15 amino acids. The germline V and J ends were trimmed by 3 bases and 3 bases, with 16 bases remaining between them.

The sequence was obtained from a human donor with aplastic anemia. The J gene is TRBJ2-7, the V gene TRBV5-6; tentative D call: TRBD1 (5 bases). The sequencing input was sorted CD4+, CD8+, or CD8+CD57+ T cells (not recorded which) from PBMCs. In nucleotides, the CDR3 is TGTGCCAGCAGCTCAGGAAGGACAATCCACTACGAGCAGTACTTC. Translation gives CASSSGRTIHYEQYF.